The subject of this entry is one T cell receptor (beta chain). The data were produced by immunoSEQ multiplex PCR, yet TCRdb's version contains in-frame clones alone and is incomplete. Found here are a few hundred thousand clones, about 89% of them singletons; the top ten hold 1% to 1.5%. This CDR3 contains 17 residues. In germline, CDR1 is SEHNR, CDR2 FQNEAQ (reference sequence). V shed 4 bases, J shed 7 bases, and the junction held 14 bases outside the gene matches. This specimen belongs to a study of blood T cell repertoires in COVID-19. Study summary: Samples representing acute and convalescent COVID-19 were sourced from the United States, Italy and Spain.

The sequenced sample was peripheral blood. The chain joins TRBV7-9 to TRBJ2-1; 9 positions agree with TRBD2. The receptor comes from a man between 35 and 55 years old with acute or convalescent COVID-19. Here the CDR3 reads CASSSRFLAGRVNEQFF. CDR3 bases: TGTGCCAGCAGCTCCCGCTTTCTAGCGGGACGCGTGAATGAGCAGTTCTTC.